This TCR beta chain was recorded in a study of T-cell reconstitution after alpha-beta-depleted transplantation in children. A library of TCRbeta sequences, prepared with unique molecular identifiers, was generated. TCRdb reprocessed the PCR reads with MiXCR, giving one entry per CDR3 protein. The table records 70,000 to 95,000 distinct CDR3 sequences, around a sixth of them present only once. This receptor was identified in a male patient under 10 years old who had a stem cell transplant for acute lymphoblastic leukemia, so the T cells may come from the graft donor. Material: PBMCs, mostly from graft donor cells, obtained 360 days after TCRalphabeta/CD19-depleted stem cell transplant.

The CDR3 loop is CASSPLPSSSYEQYF. CDR3 DNA: TGTGCCAGCAGCCCCCTCCCTTCGAGCTCCTACGAGCAGTACTTC. This rearrangement joins TRBV7-9 to TRBJ2-7; D is unclear. The CDR3 extends over 15 amino acids. V dropped 5 bases and J dropped 0 bases, with 14 bases sitting between them. CDR1 and CDR2 from the germline V gene are SEHNR and FQNEAQ (reference sequence).